This T cell receptor (beta chain) was sequenced in a study of blood T cells in healthy people across ages. For the second PCR, which ran for roughly 7 to 11 cycles, a sample-barcoded 5' primer and a J-beta primer mix were used. In TCRdb, the 5' RACE reads were re-called with MiXCR into one record per CDR3 protein. Here the sample spans 1,500,000 or so distinct CDR3 sequences, 45% to 70% being singletons. CDR1 and CDR2 (germline): DFQATT, SNEGSKA (reference sequence). CDR3 size: 14 residues. The origin of this receptor is a man aged 18 to 30 in good health. V usage is TRBV20-1 and J usage is TRBJ2-5, with TRBD2 identical over 12 bases. The J call may be in error: the DNA end matches TRBJ2-7 better. Sequenced sample: blood. The DNA for the CDR3 is TGCAGTGCTAGGACTAGCGGGAGCACCTACGAGCAGTACTTC. Translation gives CSARTSGSTYEQYF.